This passage covers 5 T cell receptor beta chains from one sample sequenced in a study of T cell repertoires in cytomegalovirus infection. No cognate antigen is known for these TCRs. Each CDR3 protein gets one entry after TCRdb re-called the reads with MiXCR. This sample yields 250,000 to 300,000 distinct CDR3 sequences, of which less than 25% are seen a single time; roughly 19% belongs to the top ten. The sample here was cultured PBMCs, taken from culture after CMV antigen stimulation. The receptors shown here come from a human donor in good health (CMV status not recorded). Some clones in this sample may be carry-over from other donors' samples.

This clonotype was picked up a small number of times. The V gene is TRBV7-2, the J gene TRBJ1-2; 7 positions match TRBD1. Trimming at V came to 7 bases and at J to 3 bases, leaving 5 bases not matched to a gene. Germline-derived CDR1 and CDR2 are SGHTA and FQGNSA. The CDR3 is 13 residues long. Here the CDR3 reads CASNRQGHYGYTF. CDR3 bases: TGTGCCAGCAACCGACAGGGCCACTATGGCTACACCTTC.

The CDR3 region has the DNA TGCAGTGCTAGACCAGCGGGAGTTAGATACGAGCAGTACTTC. Translated, it gives CSARPAGVRYEQYF. The chain joins TRBV20-1 to TRBJ2-7, with 8 bases identical to TRBD2. The trim removed 2 bases at V and 4 bases at J, leaving 7 bases unmatched. CDR1 and CDR2 (germline): DFQATT, SNEGSKA (reference sequence). The CDR3 totals 14 residues.

This clonotype occurred a few times. V is TRBV7-6 and J is TRBJ2-1; tentative D call: TRBD2 (6 bases). With 3 bases removed from V and 3 bases from J, the gap between germline ends came to 12 bases. The CDR3 covers 15 residues. Germline values: CDR1 SGHVS, CDR2 FNYEAQ. In nucleotides, the CDR3 is TGTGCCAGCAGCTTCCTGGGACTGTACTACAATGAGCAGTTCTTC. Its protein product is CASSFLGLYYNEQFF.

The J gene is TRBJ2-1, the V gene TRBV29-1; D call uncertain. Germline loops: CDR1 SQVTM, CDR2 ANQGSEA. CDR3 length equals 13 residues. The V end lost 7 bases, the J end lost 4 bases, and 14 bases lay between the germline ends. Here the CDR3 DNA reads TGCAGCGCATCAGTGAAAATTTACAATGAGCAGTTCTTC. This gives the protein CSASVKIYNEQFF.

This clonotype was seen a handful of times. The J gene is TRBJ1-2, the V gene TRBV19; 8 bases line up with TRBD1. This CDR3 has 12 residues. With V trimmed by 6 bases and J by 7 bases, 4 bases remained unmatched. Germline loops: CDR1 LNHDA, CDR2 SQIVND (reference sequence). In DNA, the CDR3 is TGTGCCAGTAGGGCAGGGGGCGGTGGCTACACCTTC. Residues: CASRAGGGGYTF.